This is a list of T cell receptor beta chains from one sample in a study of shared clonotypes between healthy human individuals. Libraries were prepared by immunoSEQ multiplex PCR; TCRdb keeps only in-frame clonotypes and omits some of them. The table shows about 670,000 clones, with roughly 70% occurring only once. Sequencing was done on a sample of memory CD4+ T cells sorted from blood. These receptors all come from a woman aged 25 to 45 in good health. The CDR3 runs from the conserved cysteine through the conserved F or W.

CDR3 protein: CASSLVNTEAFF
J gene: TRBJ1-1
V gene: TRBV6-1

CDR3 protein: CASSLLAGSYNEQFF
J gene: TRBJ2-1
V gene: TRBV5-1

CDR3 protein: CASSLGAGGRTYGYTF
J gene: TRBJ1-2
V gene: TRBV27

CDR3 protein: CASSLDSNYGYTF
J gene: TRBJ1-2
V gene: TRBV28

CDR3 protein: CASSSPLGYQGAKNIQYF
J gene: TRBJ2-4
V gene: TRBV5-4

CDR3 protein: CASSPFQEGQDTQYF
J gene: TRBJ2-3
V gene: TRBV18

CDR3 protein: CASSLVPGTISGMVQYEQFF
J gene: TRBJ2-1
V gene: TRBV5-5

CDR3 protein: CASKQEIAKNIQYF
J gene: TRBJ2-4
V gene: TRBV2

CDR3 protein: CASQGPEQFF
J gene: TRBJ2-1
V gene: TRBV25-1

CDR3 protein: CAWRKTGRGTEAFF
J gene: TRBJ1-1
V gene: TRBV30

CDR3 protein: CASSDGSSYNEQFF
J gene: TRBJ2-1
V gene: TRBV11-2

CDR3 protein: CAWSVRVSYNEQFF
J gene: TRBJ2-1
V gene: TRBV30

CDR3 protein: CASSVSGSPEAFF
J gene: TRBJ1-1
V gene: TRBV11-2

CDR3 protein: CASSIQTASTEAFF
J gene: TRBJ1-1
V gene: TRBV11-2

CDR3 protein: CATSREGGGQAYNEQFF
J gene: TRBJ2-1
V gene: TRBV15

CDR3 protein: CSGPPRLMNTEAFF
J gene: TRBJ1-1
V gene: TRBV29-1

CDR3 protein: CAWARRGAGANVLTF
J gene: TRBJ2-6
V gene: TRBV30

CDR3 protein: CASSYSVGGNTIYF
J gene: TRBJ1-3
V gene: TRBV5-1

CDR3 protein: CASMQGRPYNEQFF
J gene: TRBJ2-1
V gene: TRBV27

CDR3 protein: CASSQSLGSRGYEQYF
J gene: TRBJ2-7
V gene: TRBV4-2

CDR3 protein: CASSLLRGRGYNEQFF
J gene: TRBJ2-1
V gene: TRBV7-2

CDR3 protein: CASSQDGYEQYF
J gene: TRBJ2-7
V gene: TRBV5-1

CDR3 protein: CASSLDLAGRDEQFF
J gene: TRBJ2-1
V gene: TRBV5-8

CDR3 protein: CASSLGLYGSYEQYF
J gene: TRBJ2-7
V gene: TRBV11-2

CDR3 protein: CATAGGGYNEQFF
J gene: TRBJ2-1
V gene: TRBV10-3

CDR3 protein: CASSFDSTGELFF
J gene: TRBJ2-2
V gene: TRBV5-1

CDR3 protein: CASSLAGTGVNYGYTF
J gene: TRBJ1-2
V gene: TRBV5-6

CDR3 protein: CASSSGTSGTGELFF
J gene: TRBJ2-2
V gene: TRBV5-1

CDR3 protein: CASSEEFFSNQPQHF
J gene: TRBJ1-5
V gene: TRBV6-1

CDR3 protein: CASGLGTGVTQYF
J gene: TRBJ2-5
V gene: TRBV12-5

CDR3 protein: CASSSGTGGNQPQHF
J gene: TRBJ1-5
V gene: TRBV6-6

CDR3 protein: CSVVDGATTDTQYF
J gene: TRBJ2-3
V gene: TRBV29-1

CDR3 protein: CATGSSGNTIYF
J gene: TRBJ1-3
V gene: TRBV25-1

CDR3 protein: CSVEVVANQETQYF
J gene: TRBJ2-5
V gene: TRBV29-1

CDR3 protein: CASSRKDRVRETQYF
J gene: TRBJ2-5
V gene: TRBV5-6

CDR3 protein: CASSFTGGEQYF
J gene: TRBJ2-7
V gene: TRBV7-9

CDR3 protein: CASSQDLNTGELFF
J gene: TRBJ2-2
V gene: TRBV14

CDR3 protein: CSAREWETQYF
J gene: TRBJ2-5
V gene: TRBV20-1

CDR3 protein: CASSPRDRGTDTQYF
J gene: TRBJ2-3
V gene: TRBV5-1

CDR3 protein: CASSFPGTGGSYEQYF
J gene: TRBJ2-7
V gene: TRBV5-1

CDR3 protein: CATSRNRGRNTGELFF
J gene: TRBJ2-2
V gene: TRBV15

CDR3 protein: CSFRGGTRETQYF
J gene: TRBJ2-5
V gene: TRBV29-1

CDR3 protein: CASRSGQGYEQYF
J gene: TRBJ2-7
V gene: TRBV6-6

CDR3 protein: CASSGGGLAGAMTQEQYF
J gene: TRBJ2-7
V gene: TRBV25-1

CDR3 protein: CASSVDHGRNTIYF
J gene: TRBJ1-3
V gene: TRBV6-1

CDR3 protein: CASSTTSGAYGYTF
J gene: TRBJ1-2
V gene: TRBV7-2

CDR3 protein: CASSLGLPDEQFF
J gene: TRBJ2-1
V gene: TRBV2

CDR3 protein: CASRPGTGGVYGYTF
J gene: TRBJ1-2
V gene: TRBV27

CDR3 protein: CASSLSSGSYNEQFF
J gene: TRBJ2-1
V gene: TRBV5-1

CDR3 protein: CASSGGGPYYGYTF
J gene: TRBJ1-2
V gene: TRBV9

CDR3 protein: CASSLSSNTEAFF
J gene: TRBJ1-1
V gene: TRBV28